The present T cell receptor (beta chain) was sequenced within a study of cytomegalovirus exposure and HLA in healthy donors. Study-level findings and limits: When analyzed later, a missense DCLRE1C variant was found to be linked to TCR beta V- and J-gene trimming.

Worth noting for this clone: Its target is not known.

The PCR made use of 60 Vbeta and 13 Jbeta primers. Sequenced by immunoSEQ multiplex PCR; TCRdb stores in-frame clones only, minus some. The sample yields about 210,000 clones, 82% seen once. J was trimmed by 4 bases and V by 1 base; bases with no gene match: 5. CDR3 size: 15 residues. CDR1 is SGHTS and CDR2 is YDEGEE in the germline V gene. The rearrangement joins TRBV5-8 to TRBJ1-5, with 7 bases aligning to TRBD1. Source material: PBMCs. The sequence came from a man aged 35-49 years in good health and CMV-seropositive. CDR3 coding DNA: TGTGCCAGCAGCTTGCCGACAGGGTTGAATCAGCCCCAGCATTTT. Amino acid sequence: CASSLPTGLNQPQHF.